This T cell receptor beta chain was sequenced during a study of blood T cell repertoires in COVID-19. Across the whole study: Nucleic acid was either cDNA or gDNA, and it came from T cells, B-cell-depleted T cells, or PBMCs.

Participants, about 18 to 90 years old, spanned 25 or so US areas. Germline assignment: CDR1 SGHKS and CDR2 YYEKEE (reference sequence). The CDR3 extends over 15 amino acids. The J segment lost 3 bases and the V segment lost 4 bases, leaving 7 bases of the junction unmatched. TCRdb keeps only in-frame clones here, not all; method: immunoSEQ multiplex PCR. The sample holds roughly 400,000 clones, roughly 84% seen once. The J gene is TRBJ2-1, the V gene TRBV5-5; TRBD1 matches at 7 bases. This TCR derives from a woman younger than 35 who had been exposed to COVID-19. Source material: PBMCs or T cells enriched from blood (not recorded which). The CDR3 nucleotides are TGTGCCAGCAGCCTTGGACAGGCAAGCTACAATGAGCAGTTCTTC. Encoded protein: CASSLGQASYNEQFF.